This record looks at one TCR beta chain sequence and its context. This sample is drawn from a study of blood T cell repertoires in COVID-19. Study-level background: The United States, Italy and Spain supplied acute and convalescent COVID-19 samples. PBMCs, B-cell-depleted T cells, or T cells were the source of the cDNA or gDNA that made up the material.

Original methodology: Amplifying reference gene primers gave estimates of nucleated cell counts. The protocol was immunoSEQ multiplex PCR, while the TCRdb copy is restricted to in-frame clones and leaves out a portion. V, J and clone size reflect that table, while D and trimming were determined from the DNA. The data hold around 150,000 clones, with 77% observed a single time. The CDR3 is made up of 15 amino acids. V was shortened by 4 bases and J by 0 bases, with 11 bases between the two germline ends. Germline assignment: CDR1 SGHAT and CDR2 FQNNGV. This clonotype was sampled from a woman aged 45-59 years with active or convalescent COVID-19. The sequencing sample was made of peripheral blood. The rearrangement links TRBV11-2 to TRBJ2-3; TRBD2 is a possible D gene (6 bases). The CDR3 loop reads CASSWGVPSTDTQYF. Written as DNA, the CDR3 is TGTGCCAGCAGCTGGGGGGTCCCTAGCACAGATACGCAGTATTTT.